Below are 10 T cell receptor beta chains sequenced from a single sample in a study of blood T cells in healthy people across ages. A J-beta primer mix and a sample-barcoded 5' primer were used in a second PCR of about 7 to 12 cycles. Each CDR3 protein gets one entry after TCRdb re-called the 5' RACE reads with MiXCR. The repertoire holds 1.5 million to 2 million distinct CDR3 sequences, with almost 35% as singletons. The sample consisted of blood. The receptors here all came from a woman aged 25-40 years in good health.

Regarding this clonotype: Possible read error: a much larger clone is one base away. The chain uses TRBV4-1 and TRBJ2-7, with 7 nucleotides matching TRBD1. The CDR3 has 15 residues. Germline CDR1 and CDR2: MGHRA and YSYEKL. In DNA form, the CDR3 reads TGCGCCGGCAGCCAATTACAGGGGTTAGCCTACGAGCAGTACTTC. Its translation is CAGSQLQGLAYEQYF.

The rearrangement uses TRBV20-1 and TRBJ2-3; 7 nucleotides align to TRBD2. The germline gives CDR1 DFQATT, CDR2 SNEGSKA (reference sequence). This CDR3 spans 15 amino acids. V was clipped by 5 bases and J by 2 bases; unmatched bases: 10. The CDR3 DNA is TGCAGTGCTTATACGGGAGGACCCTACACAGATACGCAGTATTTT. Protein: CSAYTGGPYTDTQYF.

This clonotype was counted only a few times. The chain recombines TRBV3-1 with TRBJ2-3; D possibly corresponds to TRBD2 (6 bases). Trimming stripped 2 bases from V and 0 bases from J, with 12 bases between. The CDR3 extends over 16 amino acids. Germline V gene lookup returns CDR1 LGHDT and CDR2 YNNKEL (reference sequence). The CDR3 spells CASSQRGLASTDTQYF. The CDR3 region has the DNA TGTGCCAGCAGCCAACGGGGTCTAGCGAGCACAGATACGCAGTATTTT.

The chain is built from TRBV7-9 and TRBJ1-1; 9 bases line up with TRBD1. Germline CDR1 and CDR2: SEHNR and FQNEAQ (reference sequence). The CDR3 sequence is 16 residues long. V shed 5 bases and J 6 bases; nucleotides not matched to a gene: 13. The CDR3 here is CASSLIPGQGKPEAFF. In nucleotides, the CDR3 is TGTGCCAGCAGCCTGATTCCGGGACAGGGAAAGCCTGAAGCTTTCTTT.

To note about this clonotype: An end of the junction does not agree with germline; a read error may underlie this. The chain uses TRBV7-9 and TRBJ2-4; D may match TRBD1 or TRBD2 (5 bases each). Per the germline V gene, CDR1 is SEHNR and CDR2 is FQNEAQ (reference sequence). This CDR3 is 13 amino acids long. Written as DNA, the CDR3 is TGTGCCGGCAGCCTTACTGGGACCACCGAACAGTACTTC. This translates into CAGSLTGTTEQYF. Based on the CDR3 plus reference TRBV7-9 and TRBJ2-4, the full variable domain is DTGVSQNPRHKITKRGQNVTFRCDPISEHNRLYWYRQTLGQGPEFLTYFQNEAQLEKSRLLSDRFSAERPKGSFSTLEIQRTEQGDSAMYLCAGSLTGTTEQYFGAGTRLSVL.

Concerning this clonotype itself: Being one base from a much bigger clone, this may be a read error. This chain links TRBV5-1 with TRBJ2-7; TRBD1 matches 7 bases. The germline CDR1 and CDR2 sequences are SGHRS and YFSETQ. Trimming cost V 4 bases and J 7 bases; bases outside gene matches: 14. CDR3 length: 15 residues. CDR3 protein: CASSLGGTVFSEQYF. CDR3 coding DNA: TGCGCCAGCAGCCTGGGTGGGACAGTGTTTAGTGAGCAGTACTTC.

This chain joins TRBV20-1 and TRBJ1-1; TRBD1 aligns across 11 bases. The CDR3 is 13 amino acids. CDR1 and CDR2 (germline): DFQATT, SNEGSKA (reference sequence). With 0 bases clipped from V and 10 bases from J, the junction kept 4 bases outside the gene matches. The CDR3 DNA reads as TGCAGTGCTAGAGACCCGGGACAGGGGGTAGCTTTCTTT. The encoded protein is CSARDPGQGVAFF.

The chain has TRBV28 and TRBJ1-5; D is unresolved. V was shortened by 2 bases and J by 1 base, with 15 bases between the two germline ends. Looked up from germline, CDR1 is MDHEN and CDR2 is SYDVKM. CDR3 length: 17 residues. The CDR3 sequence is CASSLVNGRTSNQPQHF. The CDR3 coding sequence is TGTGCCAGCAGTTTAGTTAATGGGCGAACGAGCAATCAGCCCCAGCATTTT. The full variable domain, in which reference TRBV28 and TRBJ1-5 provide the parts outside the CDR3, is DVKVTQSSRYLVKRTGEKVFLECVQDMDHENMFWYRQDPGLGLRLIYFSYDVKMKEKGDIPEGYSVSREKKERFSLILESASTNQTSMYLCASSLVNGRTSNQPQHFGDGTRLSIL.

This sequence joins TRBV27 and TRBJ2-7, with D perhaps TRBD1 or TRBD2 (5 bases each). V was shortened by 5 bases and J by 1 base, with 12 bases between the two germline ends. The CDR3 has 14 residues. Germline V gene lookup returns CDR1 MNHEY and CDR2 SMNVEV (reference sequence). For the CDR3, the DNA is TGTGCCAGCAGTCCGAGGGGCCAATCCTACGAGCAGTACTTC. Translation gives CASSPRGQSYEQYF.

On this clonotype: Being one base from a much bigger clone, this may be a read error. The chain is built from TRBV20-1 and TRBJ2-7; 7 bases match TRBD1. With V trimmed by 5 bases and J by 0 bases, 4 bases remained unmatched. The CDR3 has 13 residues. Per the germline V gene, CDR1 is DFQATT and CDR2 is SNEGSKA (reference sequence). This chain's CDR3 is CSAVRGSSYEQYF. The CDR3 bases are TGCAGTGCTGTCAGGGGGAGCTCCTACGAGCAGTACTTC.